These 23 T cell receptor beta chains came from one sample sequenced in a study of cytomegalovirus exposure and HLA in healthy donors. Use of 60 Vbeta and 13 Jbeta primers characterized the PCR. The method was immunoSEQ multiplex PCR; TCRdb's version includes in-frame clones alone and lacks a portion of them. The sample carries around 150,000 clones, roughly 79% recorded once. The specimen was PBMCs. The source is a woman between 35 and 50 years old in good health and CMV-seronegative.

The rearrangement uses TRBV7-6 and TRBJ2-7; 10 bases align to TRBD2. The CDR3 is 16 amino acids. With 4 bases clipped from V and 2 bases from J, the junction kept 8 bases outside the gene matches. Germline lookup yields CDR1 SGHVS and CDR2 FNYEAQ. CDR3 sequence: CASSSIIAGGPYEQYF. DNA for the CDR3: TGTGCCAGCAGCTCGATAATAGCGGGGGGTCCCTACGAGCAGTACTTC.

The rearrangement links TRBV6-5 to TRBJ2-1; TRBD1 agrees at 9 bases. Losses at the gene ends were 4 bases for V and 9 bases for J; bases not matched to a gene: 10. The germline CDR1 and CDR2 sequences are MNHEY and SVGAGI. This CDR3 has 15 residues. The CDR3 spells CASSLTGTGYFEQFF. CDR3 sequence (DNA): TGTGCCAGCAGTTTAACCGGGACAGGGTACTTTGAGCAGTTCTTC.

CDR3 region: CATSRDLESGANVLTF. CDR3 DNA: TGTGCCACCAGCAGAGATTTGGAGTCTGGGGCCAACGTCCTGACTTTC. The chain joins TRBV15 to TRBJ2-6; D remains unclear. The CDR3 spans 16 residues. Germline V CDR1 and CDR2: LNHNV, YYDKDF (reference sequence). Trimming cost V 0 bases and J 1 base, with 7 bases left between them.

CDR3 sequence: CASSYRGENTEAFF. The CDR3 DNA reads TGTGCCAGCAGTTACCGGGGGGAGAACACTGAAGCTTTCTTT. The V call is TRBV6-5, the J call TRBJ1-1, with D perhaps TRBD1 (5 bases). Trimming pared 2 bases from V and 1 base from J, leaving 8 bases between. This CDR3 comprises 14 residues. Per the germline V gene, CDR1 is MNHEY and CDR2 is SVGAGI.

On this clone: One junction end disagrees with the germline gene, perhaps due to a read error. This sample also contains other DNA sequences that code for the same CDR3. The chain uses TRBV6-1 and TRBJ1-5, with D perhaps TRBD1 (5 bases). This CDR3 region has 14 residues. The germline CDR1 and CDR2 sequences are MNHNS and SASEGT. DNA of the CDR3: TGCGCCAGCAGTGGGCAGGGAATCAATCAGCCCCAGCATTTT. It is translated as CASSGQGINQPQHF.

The gene calls are TRBV5-1 and TRBJ2-7, with D maybe TRBD2 (6 bases). V shed 1 base and J shed 3 bases, with 14 bases lying between them. Germline CDR1 SGHRS, CDR2 YFSETQ. The CDR3 is made up of 15 amino acids. The CDR3 here is CASSLPRETLYEQYF. CDR3 nucleotides: TGCGCCAGCAGCTTGCCCCGGGAGACCCTCTACGAGCAGTACTTC.

This chain links TRBV21-1 with TRBJ1-1. TRBV21-1 has pseudogene status. The CDR3 extends over 11 amino acids. For the CDR3, the DNA is TGTGCCAGCAGTAGTAACACTGAAGCTTTCTTT. It yields the protein CASSSNTEAFF.

The rearrangement links TRBV6-1 to TRBJ1-5; 8 nucleotides align to TRBD1. Germline CDR1 and CDR2: MNHNS and SASEGT. V lost 1 base, J lost 7 bases, and 6 bases stayed unmatched. CDR3 length: 15 residues. CDR3 DNA: TGTGCCAGCAGTGAAGGGCAGGGGGCGAGACAGCCCCAGCATTTT. Its protein product is CASSEGQGARQPQHF.

The chain employs TRBV4-1 and TRBJ1-5, with D maybe TRBD1 (6 bases). The length of the CDR3 is 15 residues. V was clipped by 2 bases and J by 6 bases, with 14 bases between them. Germline-derived CDR1 and CDR2 are MGHRA and YSYEKL. The DNA for the CDR3 is TGCGCCAGCAGCCAACCGACACAGGGTTTTCAGCCCCAGCATTTT. Translation: CASSQPTQGFQPQHF.

The genes are TRBV6-1 and TRBJ2-2; D gene unclear. This CDR3 spans 12 amino acids. V dropped 4 bases and J dropped 5 bases, with 5 bases sitting between them. Germline CDR1 and CDR2: MNHNS and SASEGT. CDR3 in DNA: TGTGCCAGCAGTGGTGCGACCGGGGAGCTGTTTTTT. Its protein product is CASSGATGELFF.

The chain couples TRBV19 to TRBJ1-2; no definite D call. The CDR3 is 13 amino acids. Germline assignment: CDR1 LNHDA and CDR2 SQIVND (reference sequence). V was shortened by 5 bases and J by 2 bases, with 9 bases between the two germline ends. This CDR3 is CASSGSRNYGYTF. Here the CDR3 DNA reads TGTGCCAGTAGTGGATCCAGGAACTATGGCTACACCTTC.

The sample holds one count of this clone. The V and J genes are TRBV30 and TRBJ2-2; D is unresolved. The CDR3 has 12 amino acids. Deletions cut 6 bases from V and 7 bases from J, with 12 bases between. Germline lookup yields CDR1 GTSNPN and CDR2 SVGIG (reference sequence). DNA for the CDR3: TGTGCCTGTCTTCGTGCAGTCGGGGAGCTGTTTTTT. This codes for CACLRAVGELFF.

V usage is TRBV30 and J usage is TRBJ1-2; TRBD1 is a possible D gene (5 bases). The V gene lost 0 bases and the J gene lost 0 bases, with 14 bases spanning the gap. This CDR3 comprises 16 residues. From germline, CDR1 is GTSNPN and CDR2 SVGIG (reference sequence). The CDR3 nucleotides read TGTGCCTGGAGTGTACAGGTAGCGGTTTCTAACTATGGCTACACCTTC. Translating it yields CAWSVQVAVSNYGYTF. The full variable domain, in which reference TRBV30 and TRBJ1-2 provide the parts outside the CDR3, is SQTIHQWPATLVQPVGSPLSLECTVEGTSNPNLYWYRQAAGRGLQLLFYSVGIGQISSEVPQNLSASRPQDRQFILSSKKLLLSDSGFYLCAWSVQVAVSNYGYTFGSGTRLTVV.

The rearrangement uses TRBV2 and TRBJ1-5; D not certain. From germline, CDR1 is SNHLY and CDR2 FYNNEI. This CDR3 region has 14 residues. V shed 1 base and J shed 6 bases, with 10 bases lying between them. The CDR3 DNA is TGTGCCAGCAGTGAAGGGAGAATTGGTCAGCCCCAGCATTTT. This translates into CASSEGRIGQPQHF.

The chain links TRBV15 to TRBJ1-2; D unresolved. The CDR3 runs to 13 residues. Trimming cost V 4 bases and J 4 bases, with 10 bases left between them. The germline V gene has CDR1 LNHNV and CDR2 YYDKDF (reference sequence). CDR3 bases: TGTGCCACCAGCACCTTTAACACCTATGGCTACACCTTC. As protein: CATSTFNTYGYTF. Supplemented by reference TRBV15 and TRBJ1-2, the full variable domain reads DAMVIQNPRYQVTQFGKPVTLSCSQTLNHNVMYWYQQKSSQAPKLLFHYYDKDFNNEADTPDNFQSRRPNTSFCFLDIRSPGLGDTAMYLCATSTFNTYGYTFGSGTRLTVV.

This clone appeared a few times. This chain uses TRBV5-1 with TRBJ1-3; tentative D call: TRBD1 (5 bases). Germline-derived CDR1 and CDR2 are SGHRS and YFSETQ. The CDR3 is made up of 15 amino acids. V was pared by 0 bases and J by 4 bases, with 11 bases between. The CDR3 sequence is CASSLGSGLGNTIYF. CDR3 bases: TGCGCCAGCAGCTTGGGTTCAGGGCTCGGAAACACCATATATTTT. The full variable domain, in which reference TRBV5-1 and TRBJ1-3 provide the parts outside the CDR3, is KAGVTQTPRYLIKTRGQQVTLSCSPISGHRSVSWYQQTPGQGLQFLFEYFSETQRNKGNFPGRFSGRQFSNSRSEMNVSTLELGDSALYLCASSLGSGLGNTIYFGEGSWLTVV.

This clone was observed once. This sequence joins TRBV7-6 and TRBJ1-1; no definite D call. The germline CDR1 and CDR2 sequences are SGHVS and FNYEAQ. The ends were cut back, 6 bases at V and 6 bases at J, with 8 bases in the middle. There are 11 residues in the CDR3. The CDR3 spells CASSSSSEAFF. As DNA, the CDR3 is TGTGCCAGCAGTTCCTCTTCTGAAGCTTTCTTT.

This chain connects TRBV5-1 to TRBJ2-1, with D maybe TRBD2 (5 bases). Trimming shortened V by 5 bases and J by 7 bases, and 19 bases separated the two germline ends. This CDR3 is built from 15 residues. From germline, CDR1 is SGHRS and CDR2 YFSETQ. The CDR3 DNA is TGCGCCAGCAGGCCCGGGGATGAGGCCTCAAATGAGCAGTTCTTC. Its translation: CASRPGDEASNEQFF.

This clone was observed a single time. The chain has TRBV4-3 and TRBJ2-1; 10 bases match TRBD2. This CDR3 has 16 amino acids. The ends lost 0 bases at V and 5 bases at J; junction bases unmatched: 4. The germline gives CDR1 LGHNA, CDR2 YSLEER. The CDR3 region has the DNA TGCGCCAGCAGCCAAGAATTGCTAGCGGGGGACAATGAGCAGTTCTTC. Translating gives CASSQELLAGDNEQFF.

J is TRBJ2-2 and V is TRBV6-6, with TRBD1 matching 11 bases. The junction had 2 bases not matched to a gene; V was cut back by 0 bases and J by 5 bases. The germline V gene encodes CDR1 MNHNY and CDR2 SVGAGI (reference sequence). This CDR3 is 16 amino acids long. Written as DNA, the CDR3 is TGTGCCAGCAGTTACTCGGGGACAGGGGGAACCGGGGAGCTGTTTTTT. This gives the protein CASSYSGTGGTGELFF.

This clone was detected only a few times. The chain recombines TRBV7-8 with TRBJ1-1; 11 bases align to TRBD1. This CDR3 region has 15 residues. Germline-derived CDR1 and CDR2 are SGHVS and FQNEAQ. V shed 4 bases and J 4 bases; nucleotides not matched to a gene: 5. CDR3 sequence reads: CASSSVGTGGTEAFF. Here the CDR3 DNA reads TGTGCCAGCAGCTCAGTGGGGACAGGGGGCACTGAAGCTTTCTTT.

This rearrangement joins TRBV25-1 to TRBJ2-1, with 9 nucleotides matching TRBD1. The CDR3 extends over 17 amino acids. CDR1 is MGHDK, CDR2 SYGVNS, per germline. The V gene end was trimmed by 5 bases and the J gene end by 4 bases; junction bases not matched to a gene: 12. The DNA of the CDR3 is TGTGCCAGCAGTCCCGACTTCCGGGACAGGGTGTACAATGAGCAGTTCTTC. Residues: CASSPDFRDRVYNEQFF.

The V call is TRBV5-6, the J call TRBJ2-7; D might be TRBD2 (6 bases). V shed 4 bases and J shed 0 bases, with 17 bases lying between them. This CDR3 comprises 16 residues. Germline lookup yields CDR1 SGHDT and CDR2 YYEEEE. The CDR3 is CASSPSSGWSSYEQYF. CDR3 coding DNA: TGTGCCAGCAGCCCCTCGAGCGGGTGGAGCTCCTACGAGCAGTACTTC.